This T cell receptor beta chain was profiled in a study of cytomegalovirus exposure and HLA in healthy donors. Vbeta (60) and Jbeta (13) primers were used in the PCR. Profiling relied on immunoSEQ multiplex PCR, and the TCRdb table lists in-frame clones only, not all of them. The sample carries about 190,000 clones, 80% to 85% recorded once. With regard to this clone: Its specificity is unknown.

With V trimmed by 8 bases and J by 3 bases, 12 bases remained unmatched. Germline values: CDR1 MGHRA, CDR2 YSYEKL. The length of the CDR3 is 16 residues. Study-wide points: It has been reported that TCR beta sequences accurately predicted the HLA-A and HLA-B alleles of most subjects. A later analysis showed HLA-associated TCR beta chains outstripping equally common others in clonal expansion.

The source is a woman younger than 35 in good health and CMV-seronegative. Sequenced input: PBMCs. V and J are TRBV4-1 and TRBJ2-1; 8 bases are a match to TRBD2. The CDR3 loop reads CASSVAGTRSYNEQFF. DNA of the CDR3: TGCGCCAGCTCGGTCGCAGGGACTAGAAGCTACAATGAGCAGTTCTTC.